Listed here are 3 T cell receptor beta chains from one sample, sequenced in a study of Tregs in tolerant kidney transplant recipients. The table came from immunoSEQ multiplex PCR; TCRdb's copy has only in-frame clones and leaves some out. The sample holds fewer than 100,000 clones, 93% seen once. The sample was CD4+ T cells from blood, taken before the transplant. The origin of the receptors is a human donor who received a combined kidney and bone marrow transplant.

The chain uses TRBV6-1 and TRBJ2-7, with TRBD1 identical over 8 bases. V gave up 4 bases and J gave up 2 bases; unmatched junction bases: 7. Germline V lookup: CDR1 MNHNS, CDR2 SASEGT. This CDR3 is 15 amino acids long. The CDR3 loop reads CASSGTGTGAYEQYF. The CDR3 DNA reads as TGTGCCAGCAGTGGAACCGGGACAGGAGCCTACGAGCAGTACTTC.

This clone has a single count. The chain uses TRBV19 and TRBJ1-5, with no clear D. V was trimmed by 7 bases and J by 7 bases, leaving 29 bases between them. Germline V gives CDR1 LNHDA, CDR2 SQIVND (reference sequence). The CDR3 spans 18 residues. The CDR3 bases are TGTGCCAGTAACCGGAGATCTCGCGCGGGCGGAGGATCGCAGCCCCAGCATTTT. Residues: CASNRRSRAGGGSQPQHF. The full variable domain, completed using reference TRBV19 and TRBJ1-5, is DGGITQSPKYLFRKEGQNVTLSCEQNLNHDAMYWYRQDPGQGLRLIYYSQIVNDFQKGDIAEGYSVSREKKESFPLTVTSAQKNPTAFYLCASNRRSRAGGGSQPQHFGDGTRLSIL.

The CDR3 spells CASSTSSGALSYEQYF. In DNA, the CDR3 is TGTGCCAGCTCAACCTCCTCAGGGGCCCTATCCTACGAGCAGTACTTC. The J gene is TRBJ2-7, the V gene TRBV18, with D perhaps matching TRBD1 (6 bases). This CDR3 is 16 amino acids long. From germline, CDR1 is KGHSH and CDR2 LQKENI. Trimming took 5 bases from V and 1 from J, leaving 18 bases between them.